The text below deals with one T cell receptor (beta chain). These data originate in a study of CD8 T cells in Susac syndrome. Germline CDR1 reads SEHNR; CDR2 reads FQNEAQ (reference sequence). With 6 bases clipped from V and 0 bases from J, the junction kept 8 bases outside the gene matches. The CDR3 length is 18 residues. cDNA came from approximately 0.5 to 1 ug RNA primed by random hexamers. It was immunoSEQ multiplex PCR that amplified TCR beta CDR3 across 54 Vbeta and 13 Jbeta. TCRdb recomputed calls from the immunoSEQ multiplex PCR reads with MiXCR, one row per CDR3 protein. The repertoire holds about 240,000 distinct CDR3 sequences, with roughly 95% as singletons. CD8+ and CD4+ T cells taken from blood had their TCR beta sequenced. The patients with Susac syndrome were individuals who fulfilled the recently defined diagnostic criteria for disease that was either definite or probable.

The source material was CD4+ T cells from PBMCs. The sequence derives from a human donor with Susac syndrome. J is TRBJ2-3 and V is TRBV7-9; TRBD2 aligns across 14 bases. CDR3 in DNA: TGTGCCAGCAGACTGACTAGCGGGAGGGGCCGTAGCACAGATACGCAGTATTTT. Its protein product is CASRLTSGRGRSTDTQYF.